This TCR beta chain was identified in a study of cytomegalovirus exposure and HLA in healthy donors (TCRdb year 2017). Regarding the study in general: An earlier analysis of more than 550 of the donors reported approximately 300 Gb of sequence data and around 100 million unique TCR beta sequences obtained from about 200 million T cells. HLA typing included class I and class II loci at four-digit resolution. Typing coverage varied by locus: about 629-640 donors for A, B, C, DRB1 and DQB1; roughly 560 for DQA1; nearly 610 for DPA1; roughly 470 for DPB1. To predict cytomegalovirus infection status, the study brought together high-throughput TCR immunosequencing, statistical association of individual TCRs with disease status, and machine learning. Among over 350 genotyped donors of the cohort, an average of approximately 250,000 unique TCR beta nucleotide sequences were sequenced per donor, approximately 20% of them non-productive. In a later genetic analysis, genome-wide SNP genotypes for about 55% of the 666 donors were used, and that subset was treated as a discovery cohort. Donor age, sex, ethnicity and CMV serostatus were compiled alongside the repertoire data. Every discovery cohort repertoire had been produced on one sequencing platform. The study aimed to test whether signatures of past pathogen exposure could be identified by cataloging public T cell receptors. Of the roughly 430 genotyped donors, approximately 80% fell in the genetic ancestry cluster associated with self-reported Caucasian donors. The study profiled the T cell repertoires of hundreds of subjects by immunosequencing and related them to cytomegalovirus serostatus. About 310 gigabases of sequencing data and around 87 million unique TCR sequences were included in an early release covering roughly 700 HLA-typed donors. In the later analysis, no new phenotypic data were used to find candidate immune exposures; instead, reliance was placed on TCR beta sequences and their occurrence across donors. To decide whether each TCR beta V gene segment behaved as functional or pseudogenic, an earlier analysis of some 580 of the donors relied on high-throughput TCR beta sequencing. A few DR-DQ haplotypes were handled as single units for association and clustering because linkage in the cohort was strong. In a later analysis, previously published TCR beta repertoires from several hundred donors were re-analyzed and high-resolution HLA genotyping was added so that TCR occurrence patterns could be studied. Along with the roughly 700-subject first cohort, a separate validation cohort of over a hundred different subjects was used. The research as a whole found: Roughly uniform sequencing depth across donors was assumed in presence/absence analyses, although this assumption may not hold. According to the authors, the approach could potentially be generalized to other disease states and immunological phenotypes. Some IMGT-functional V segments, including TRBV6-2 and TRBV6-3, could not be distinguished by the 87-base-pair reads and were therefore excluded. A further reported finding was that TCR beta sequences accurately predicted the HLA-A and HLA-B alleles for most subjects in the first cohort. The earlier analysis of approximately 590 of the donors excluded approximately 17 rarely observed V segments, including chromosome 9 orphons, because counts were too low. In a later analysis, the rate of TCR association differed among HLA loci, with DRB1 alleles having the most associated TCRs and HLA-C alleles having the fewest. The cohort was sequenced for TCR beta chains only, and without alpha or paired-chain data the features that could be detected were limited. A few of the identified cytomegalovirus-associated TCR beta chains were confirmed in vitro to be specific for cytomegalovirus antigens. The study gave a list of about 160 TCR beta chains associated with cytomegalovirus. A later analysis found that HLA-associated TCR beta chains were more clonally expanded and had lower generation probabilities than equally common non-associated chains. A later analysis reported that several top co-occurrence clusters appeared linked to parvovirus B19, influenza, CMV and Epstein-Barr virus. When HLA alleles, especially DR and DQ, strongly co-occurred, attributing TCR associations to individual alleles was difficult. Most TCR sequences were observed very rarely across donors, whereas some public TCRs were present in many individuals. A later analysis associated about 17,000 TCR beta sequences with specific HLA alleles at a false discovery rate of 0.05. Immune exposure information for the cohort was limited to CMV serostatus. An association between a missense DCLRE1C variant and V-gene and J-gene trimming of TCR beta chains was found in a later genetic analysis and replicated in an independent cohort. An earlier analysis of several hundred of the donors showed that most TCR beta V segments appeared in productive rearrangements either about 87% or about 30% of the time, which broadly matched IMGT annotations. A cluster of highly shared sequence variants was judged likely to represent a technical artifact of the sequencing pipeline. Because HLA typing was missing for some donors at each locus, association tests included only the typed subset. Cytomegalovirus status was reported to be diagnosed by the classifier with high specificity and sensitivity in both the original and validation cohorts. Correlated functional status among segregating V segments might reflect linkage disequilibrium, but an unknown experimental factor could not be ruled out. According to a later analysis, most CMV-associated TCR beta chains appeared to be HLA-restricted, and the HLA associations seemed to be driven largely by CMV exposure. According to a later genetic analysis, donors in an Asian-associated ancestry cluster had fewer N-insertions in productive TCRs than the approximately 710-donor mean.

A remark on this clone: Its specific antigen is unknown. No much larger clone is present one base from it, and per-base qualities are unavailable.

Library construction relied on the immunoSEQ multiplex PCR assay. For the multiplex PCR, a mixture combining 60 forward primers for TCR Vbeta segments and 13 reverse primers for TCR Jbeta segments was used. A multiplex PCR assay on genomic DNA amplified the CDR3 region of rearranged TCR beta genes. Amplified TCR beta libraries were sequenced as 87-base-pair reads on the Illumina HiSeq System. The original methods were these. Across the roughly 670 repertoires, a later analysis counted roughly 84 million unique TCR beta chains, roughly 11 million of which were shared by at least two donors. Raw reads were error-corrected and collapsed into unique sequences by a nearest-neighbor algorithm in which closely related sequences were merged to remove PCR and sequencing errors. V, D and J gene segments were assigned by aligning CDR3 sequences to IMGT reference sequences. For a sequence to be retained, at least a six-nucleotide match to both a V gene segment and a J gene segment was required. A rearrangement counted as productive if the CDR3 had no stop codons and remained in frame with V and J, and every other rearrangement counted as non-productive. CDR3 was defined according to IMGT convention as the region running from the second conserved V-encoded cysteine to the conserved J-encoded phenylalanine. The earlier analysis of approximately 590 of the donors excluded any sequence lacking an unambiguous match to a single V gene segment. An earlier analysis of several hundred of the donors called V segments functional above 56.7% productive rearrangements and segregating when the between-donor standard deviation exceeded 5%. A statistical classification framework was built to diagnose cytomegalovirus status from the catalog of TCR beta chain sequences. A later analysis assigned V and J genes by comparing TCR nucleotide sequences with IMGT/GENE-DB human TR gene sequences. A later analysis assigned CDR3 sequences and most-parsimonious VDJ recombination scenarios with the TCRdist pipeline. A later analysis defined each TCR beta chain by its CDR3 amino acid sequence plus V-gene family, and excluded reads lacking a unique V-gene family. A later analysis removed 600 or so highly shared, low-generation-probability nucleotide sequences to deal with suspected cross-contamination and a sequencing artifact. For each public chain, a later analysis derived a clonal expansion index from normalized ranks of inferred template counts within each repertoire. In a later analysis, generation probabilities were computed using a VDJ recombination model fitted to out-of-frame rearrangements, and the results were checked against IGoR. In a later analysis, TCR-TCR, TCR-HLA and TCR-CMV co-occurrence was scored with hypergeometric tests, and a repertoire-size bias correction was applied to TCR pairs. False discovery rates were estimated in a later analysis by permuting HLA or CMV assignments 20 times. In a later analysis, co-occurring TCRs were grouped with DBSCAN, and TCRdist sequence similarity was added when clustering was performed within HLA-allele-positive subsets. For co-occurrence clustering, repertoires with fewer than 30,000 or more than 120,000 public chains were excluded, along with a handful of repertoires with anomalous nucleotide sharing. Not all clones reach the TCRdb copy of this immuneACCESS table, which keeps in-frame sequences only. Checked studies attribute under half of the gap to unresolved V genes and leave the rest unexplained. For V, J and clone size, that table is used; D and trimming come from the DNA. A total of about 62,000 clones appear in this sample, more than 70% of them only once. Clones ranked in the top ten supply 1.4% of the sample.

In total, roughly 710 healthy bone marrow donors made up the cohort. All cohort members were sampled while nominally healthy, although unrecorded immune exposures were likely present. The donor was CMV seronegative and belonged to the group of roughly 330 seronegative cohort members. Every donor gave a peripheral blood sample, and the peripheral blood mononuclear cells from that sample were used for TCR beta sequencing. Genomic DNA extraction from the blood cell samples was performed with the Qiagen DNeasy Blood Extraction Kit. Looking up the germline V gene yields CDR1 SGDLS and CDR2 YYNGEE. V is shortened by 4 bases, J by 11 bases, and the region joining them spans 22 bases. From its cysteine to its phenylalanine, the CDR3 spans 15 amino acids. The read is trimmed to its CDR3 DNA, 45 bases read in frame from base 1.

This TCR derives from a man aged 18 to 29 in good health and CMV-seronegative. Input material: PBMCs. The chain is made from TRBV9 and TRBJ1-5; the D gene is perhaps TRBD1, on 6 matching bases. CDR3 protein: CASSPSGGGQSAQHF. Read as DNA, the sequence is TGTGCCAGCAGCCCTAGCGGGGGGGGGCAATCGGCCCAGCATTTT.